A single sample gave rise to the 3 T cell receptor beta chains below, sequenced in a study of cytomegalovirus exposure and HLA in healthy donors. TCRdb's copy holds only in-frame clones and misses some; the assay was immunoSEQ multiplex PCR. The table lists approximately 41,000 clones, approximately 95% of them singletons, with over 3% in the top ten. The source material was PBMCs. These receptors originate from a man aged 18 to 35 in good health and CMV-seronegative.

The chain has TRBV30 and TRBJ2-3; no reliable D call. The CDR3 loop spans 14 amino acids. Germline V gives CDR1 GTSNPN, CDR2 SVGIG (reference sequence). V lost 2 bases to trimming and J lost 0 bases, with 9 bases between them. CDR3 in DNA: TGTGCCTGGAGTTTCGGAGCTAGCACAGATACGCAGTATTTT. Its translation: CAWSFGASTDTQYF.

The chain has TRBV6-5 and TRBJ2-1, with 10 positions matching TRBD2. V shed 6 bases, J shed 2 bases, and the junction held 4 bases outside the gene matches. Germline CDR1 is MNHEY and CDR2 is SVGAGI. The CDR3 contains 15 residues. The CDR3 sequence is CASSPSGGPYNEQFF. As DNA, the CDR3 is TGTGCCAGCAGCCCTAGCGGGGGTCCCTACAATGAGCAGTTCTTC.

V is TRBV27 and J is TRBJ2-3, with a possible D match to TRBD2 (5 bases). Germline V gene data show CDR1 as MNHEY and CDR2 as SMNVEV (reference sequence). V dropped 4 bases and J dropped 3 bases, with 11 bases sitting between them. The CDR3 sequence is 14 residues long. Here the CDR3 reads CASSWRSSTDTQYF. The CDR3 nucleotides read TGTGCCAGCAGTTGGAGGAGTTCGACAGATACGCAGTATTTT.